Listed below are T cell receptor beta chains from one sample, sequenced in a study of T-cell memory formation after mild COVID-19. TCRdb re-called the 5' RACE reads through MiXCR, storing one row per CDR3 protein. The table lists 300,000 to 400,000 distinct CDR3 sequences, 20% to 25% of them singletons. The sequenced material came from PBMCs or a T cell subset sorted from them (not recorded which). Receptors originate from an adult woman who had mild COVID-19 (a few samples of this study predate the infection). Cell type and time point are not known. Both conserved end residues are part of each CDR3. D genes are given only for firm matches. Expanded clones are given a class, and other clones once, few, many or no size at all.

-	TRBV2	-	TRBJ1-2	TGTGCCAGCAGTAGGGGGGAAGGCTACACCTTC	CASSRGEGYTF
few	TRBV4-1	TRBD1	TRBJ2-3	TGCGCCAGCAGCTCCTGGGACAGAGAGGGCACAGATACGCAGTATTTT	CASSSWDREGTDTQYF
-	TRBV20-1	TRBD1	TRBJ1-2	TGCAGTGCTCCCGGGACAGGGGGTGGCTACACCTTC	CSAPGTGGGYTF
-	TRBV7-2	TRBD1	TRBJ1-1	TGTGCCAGCAGCTCCCGTTTGACAGGGATCGTCGGGAACACTGAAGCTTTCTTT	CASSSRLTGIVGNTEAFF
few	TRBV9	TRBD2	TRBJ2-7	TGTGCCAGCAGCGTGACGGGGGGGCCCAGCGAGCAGTACTTC	CASSVTGGPSEQYF
-	TRBV5-5	-	TRBJ2-7	TGTGCCAGCACCCGGGGTCAGGGGAGCCCCTACGAGCAGTACTTC	CASTRGQGSPYEQYF
few	TRBV6-6	TRBD1	TRBJ2-7	TGTGCCAGCAGTTACAAGGGGGCCCCCCACGAGCAGTACTTC	CASSYKGAPHEQYF
many	TRBV5-6	-	TRBJ1-1	TGCGCCAGCAGCTTGGTCAGGGAAAACACTGAAGCTTTCTTT	CASSLVRENTEAFF
once	TRBV3-1	-	TRBJ1-2	TGTGCCAGCAGCCATGGGGCCCTCTATGGCTACACCTTC	CASSHGALYGYTF
-	TRBV7-7	TRBD2	TRBJ2-1	TGTGCCAGCAGCCCCGGACTAGTCCCCAGCAATGAGCAGTTCTTC	CASSPGLVPSNEQFF
few	TRBV18	-	TRBJ2-7	TGTGCCAGCTCACCCCAGTCGTCGGCGGCATTCTACGAGCAGTACTTC	CASSPQSSAAFYEQYF
-	TRBV21-1	-	TRBJ2-2	TGTGCCAGCAGCACTTGCGGGAGGGCCGGGGAGCTGTTTTTT	CASSTCGRAGELFF
-	TRBV20-1	-	TRBJ1-5	TGCAGTGCCAGACCGTCACCCTATAGCAATCAGCCCCAGCATTTT	CSARPSPYSNQPQHF
-	TRBV11-3	TRBD1	TRBJ1-1	TGTGCCAGCAGACAGTCGATTGGACAGGGGAACACTGAAGCTTTCTTT	CASRQSIGQGNTEAFF
-	TRBV12-3/TRBV12-4	TRBD1	TRBJ2-7	TGTGCCAGCAGCTCCGGGACAGCCACGAGCGAGCAGTACTTC	CASSSGTATSEQYF
-	TRBV5-1	-	TRBJ2-5	TGCGCCAGCAGCGACGGGACCCTGGGGGAGACCCAGTACTTC	CASSDGTLGETQYF
-	TRBV6-5	TRBD2	TRBJ2-1	TGTGCCAGCAATCCGGGAGGGCAGTACAATGAGCAGTTCTTC	CASNPGGQYNEQFF
few	TRBV5-1	TRBD2	TRBJ2-1	TGCGCCAGCAGCAGTGGACTAGCGGGGCATGAGCAGTTCTTC	CASSSGLAGHEQFF
few	TRBV12-3/TRBV12-4	TRBD1	TRBJ1-4	TGTGCCAGCAGACCCGGGACAGGAGATGAAAAACTGTTTTTT	CASRPGTGDEKLFF
-	TRBV29-1	-	TRBJ2-1	TGCAGCGTTGTCTCTCGTGGGGATTTTGAGCAGTTCTTC	CSVVSRGDFEQFF
few	TRBV7-9	TRBD1	TRBJ2-1	TGTGCCAGCAGAATGGGACAGGGTAAAATGAATGAGCAGTTCTTC	CASRMGQGKMNEQFF
-	TRBV7-9	-	TRBJ2-7	TGTGCCAGCAGCTCCCCGGACAGTGCCTACGAGCAGTACTTC	CASSSPDSAYEQYF
many	TRBV6-5	TRBD2	TRBJ2-1	TGTGCCAGCAGTTACTCGATCCCGGGAGGGCCCTACAATGAGCAGTTCTTC	CASSYSIPGGPYNEQFF
-	TRBV7-8	-	TRBJ2-7	TGTGCCAGCAGCTTAGCGGGGATAGGTCCCTCCTACGAGCAGTACTTC	CASSLAGIGPSYEQYF
few	TRBV6-5	TRBD1	TRBJ2-5	TGTGCCAGCAGTTACTTGACAGGGAACCAAGAGACCCAGTACTTC	CASSYLTGNQETQYF
once	TRBV7-2	TRBD1	TRBJ1-2	TGTGCCAGCAGCTTAGCGGTCAGGGGGCAAGGCTACACCTTC	CASSLAVRGQGYTF
-	TRBV7-3	-	TRBJ1-2	TGTGCCAGCGGCAGGTCGGGCTATGGCTACACCTTC	CASGRSGYGYTF
few	TRBV11-3	-	TRBJ1-1	TGTGCCAGCAGCCCACAGTCGATAATTGAAGCTTTCTTT	CASSPQSIIEAFF
few	TRBV7-9	TRBD2	TRBJ2-1	TGTGCCAGCAGCTTAAGTCAAGCAGCGGGAGTTGAGCAGTTCTTC	CASSLSQAAGVEQFF
-	TRBV4-1	-	TRBJ2-5	TGCGCCAGCAGCCAAGTTGTGAAGGGGCCGGGGGAGACCCAGTACTTC	CASSQVVKGPGETQYF
many	TRBV7-9	-	TRBJ2-1	TGTGCCAGCGCCTCCACGGCCCCTTCCTACAATGAGCAGTTCTTC	CASASTAPSYNEQFF
few	TRBV6-5	-	TRBJ1-2	TGTGCCAGCAGTGGGCAGGCGGTTTTTGGGCGAGGCTATGGCTACACCTTC	CASSGQAVFGRGYGYTF
few	TRBV12-3/TRBV12-4	TRBD1	TRBJ2-3	TGTGCCAGCAGTCCCAGACAGGGGAGGAGGACAGATACGCAGTATTTT	CASSPRQGRRTDTQYF
-	TRBV20-1	TRBD1	TRBJ2-6	TGCAGTGCTACAGGTGGGACAGCCTACTCTGGGGCCAACGTCCTGACTTTC	CSATGGTAYSGANVLTF
-	TRBV5-1	TRBD1	TRBJ1-2	TGCGCCAGCAGCCCGGAGGGGGCAGGGCAAATCAATGGCTACACCTTC	CASSPEGAGQINGYTF
few	TRBV7-2	-	TRBJ2-7	TGTGCCAGCAGCTTCAGACAGGTCCAGGGCTACGAGCAGTACTTC	CASSFRQVQGYEQYF
-	TRBV11-2	-	TRBJ2-5	TGTGCCAGCAGTTTTCACGGGGAGACCCAGTACTTC	CASSFHGETQYF
-	TRBV18	TRBD2	TRBJ2-1	TGTGCCAGCTCACCACCGTTGCGGGGGGGTCGTTTGGATGAGCAGTTCTTC	CASSPPLRGGRLDEQFF